The 16 T cell receptor beta chains reported below all come from one sample, sequenced in a study of T-cell reconstitution after alpha-beta-depleted transplantation in children. It was with unique molecular identifiers that the TCRbeta library was prepared. TCRdb analysed the PCR reads with MiXCR anew, one entry per CDR3 protein. The data show 700,000 to 950,000 distinct CDR3 sequences, 16% seen once. The sample consisted of PBMCs, mostly from graft donor cells, taken 360 days after TCRalphabeta/CD19-depleted stem cell transplant. Receptors were obtained from a male patient between 10 and 17 years old who had a stem cell transplant for acute lymphoblastic leukemia, so the T cells may come from the graft donor.

The sample holds many counts of this clonotype. CDR3 sequence (DNA): TGCAGCGTTGAAGGTTCTGGGGTCCTCTCCTACGAGCAGTACTTC. Its protein is CSVEGSGVLSYEQYF. V and J are TRBV29-1 and TRBJ2-7; D not certain. Trimming took 1 base from V and 0 from J, leaving 13 bases between them. The CDR3 is 15 residues long. Germline V CDR1 and CDR2: SQVTM, ANQGSEA.

Only a few counts were recorded for this clonotype. The chain joins TRBV27 to TRBJ2-7; TRBD2 matches 11 bases. The CDR3 totals 16 residues. Germline CDR1 reads MNHEY; CDR2 reads SMNVEV (reference sequence). V lost 2 bases, J lost 4 bases, and 7 bases stayed unmatched. The CDR3 reads CASSLGRLAGIYEQYF. The CDR3 DNA reads TGTGCCAGCAGTTTAGGGCGACTAGCGGGAATTTACGAGCAGTACTTC.

This rearrangement joins TRBV11-2 to TRBJ2-3; 7 nucleotides match TRBD2. The germline V gene encodes CDR1 SGHAT and CDR2 FQNNGV. J lost 6 bases, V lost 2 bases, and 17 bases had no gene match. The CDR3 runs to 18 residues. CDR3 nucleotides: TGTGCCAGCAGCTTAAACGATAGGTTTGCGGGAGTCGGGGATACGCAGTATTTT. It codes for CASSLNDRFAGVGDTQYF.

V and J are TRBV20-1 and TRBJ2-7, with TRBD2 matching 9 bases. V shed 3 bases, J shed 3 bases, and the junction held 12 bases outside the gene matches. CDR3 length: 16 amino acids. Germline assignment: CDR1 DFQATT and CDR2 SNEGSKA (reference sequence). CDR3 protein: CSASPGLAGSFYEQYF. The CDR3 DNA reads as TGCAGTGCTAGCCCAGGGCTAGCGGGATCCTTCTACGAGCAGTACTTC.

This clonotype was recorded at least ten times. V gene TRBV5-1 combines with J gene TRBJ2-2; possible D gene TRBD1, 6 bases. The CDR3 spans 15 residues. Germline values: CDR1 SGHRS, CDR2 YFSETQ. Trimming shortened V by 5 bases and J by 5 bases, and 16 bases separated the two germline ends. The CDR3 bases are TGCGCCAGCAGTGCACAGGGTAGAAGGACCGGGGAGCTGTTTTTT. Its translation is CASSAQGRRTGELFF.

The chain employs TRBV4-1 and TRBJ2-1, with a weak D call TRBD1 (5 bases). This CDR3 is 17 amino acids long. V was cut by 0 bases and J by 8 bases, with 20 bases left in between. The germline gives CDR1 MGHRA, CDR2 YSYEKL. CDR3 in DNA: TGCGCCAGCAGCCAAGAAGGGGTGCGCTTTAGAGGCCATGAGCAGTTCTTC. Its translation is CASSQEGVRFRGHEQFF.

This clonotype was found many times. The chain joins TRBV5-1 to TRBJ2-2; TRBD2 matches 11 bases. This CDR3 comprises 17 residues. With V trimmed by 4 bases and J by 6 bases, 11 bases remained unmatched. CDR1 and CDR2 (germline): SGHRS, YFSETQ. The CDR3 DNA sequence: TGCGCCAGCAGCACCTTCTCTAGCGGGAGGATCGCCGGGGAGCTGTTTTTT. It translates to CASSTFSSGRIAGELFF.

Only a few counts were recorded for this clonotype. At one end the junction does not follow the germline gene, possibly because of a read error. The V and J genes are TRBV5-1 and TRBJ2-7; the match to TRBD1 covers 7 bases. This CDR3 spans 14 amino acids. The germline V gene encodes CDR1 SGHRS and CDR2 YFSETQ. The CDR3 nucleotides read TGCGCCAGCAGCTCGACCGCTAAGACAGGGACACTTTTCTTC. It codes for CASSSTAKTGTLFF.

This clonotype was picked up a small number of times. V is TRBV12-3 or TRBV12-4 and J is TRBJ2-7; 7 nucleotides line up with TRBD1. This CDR3 spans 13 amino acids. V gave up 6 bases and J gave up 5 bases; unmatched junction bases: 7. The CDR3 nucleotides are TGTGCCAGCAGCTTGACAGGGTCTAACGAGCAGTACTTC. It encodes CASSLTGSNEQYF.

This clonotype showed up just a few times. The V gene is TRBV27, the J gene TRBJ1-6; 9 nucleotides agree with TRBD1. The CDR3 has 17 residues. With 8 bases clipped from V and 7 bases from J, the junction kept 15 bases outside the gene matches. Germline CDR1 is MNHEY and CDR2 is SMNVEV (reference sequence). CDR3: CASRGTGRGTKNSPLHF. The CDR3 nucleotides are TGTGCCAGCCGGGGGACAGGGAGGGGCACTAAGAATTCACCCCTCCACTTT.

This clonotype showed up many times. This chain connects TRBV9 to TRBJ1-2, with 9 bases that match TRBD1. This CDR3 is built from 14 residues. Losses at the gene ends were 4 bases for V and 4 bases for J; bases not matched to a gene: 5. CDR1 SGDLS and CDR2 YYNGEE come from the germline V gene. The CDR3 DNA follows: TGTGCCAGCAGCTTAACAGGGGGCACCTATGGCTACACCTTC. It is translated as CASSLTGGTYGYTF.

This clonotype occurred many times. The V and J genes are TRBV7-9 and TRBJ2-1; D is uncertain. Between the trimmed V and J ends, which lost 2 bases and 5 bases, there was a span of 13 bases. This CDR3 contains 15 residues. Germline V lookup: CDR1 SEHNR, CDR2 FQNEAQ (reference sequence). The CDR3 DNA reads as TGTGCCAGCAGCTTAAACATTATTGACCACAATGAGCAGTTCTTC. This translates into CASSLNIIDHNEQFF.

The rearrangement links TRBV7-9 to TRBJ2-7; maybe TRBD2 (6 bases). The CDR3 is made up of 13 amino acids. Per germline, CDR1 SEHNR and CDR2 FQNEAQ (reference sequence). V dropped 3 bases and J dropped 5 bases, with 11 bases sitting between them. Written as DNA, the CDR3 is TGTGCCAGCAGCTTTCGGGGGATCGACGAGCAGTACTTC. Its protein is CASSFRGIDEQYF.

The chain uses TRBV7-3 and TRBJ2-1, with TRBD2 identical over 10 bases. Germline V gives CDR1 SGHTA, CDR2 FQGTGA. V shed 1 base, J shed 4 bases, and the junction held 10 bases outside the gene matches. There are 18 residues in the CDR3. The CDR3 reads CASSLNPPLAGRYNEQFF. In DNA, the CDR3 is TGTGCCAGCAGCTTAAACCCCCCACTAGCGGGACGTTACAATGAGCAGTTCTTC.

CDR3 in amino acids: CSVEVPYLLNTEAFF. DNA for the CDR3: TGCAGCGTTGAGGTACCTTACCTTTTGAACACTGAAGCTTTCTTT. The rearrangement joins TRBV29-1 to TRBJ1-1; D ambiguous. Per germline, CDR1 SQVTM and CDR2 ANQGSEA. CDR3 size: 15 residues. Trimming pared 3 bases from V and 0 bases from J, leaving 14 bases between.

This clonotype came up a few times. The genes are TRBV27 and TRBJ2-1; TRBD2 matches at 10 bases. Trimming cost V 0 bases and J 4 bases; bases outside gene matches: 3. Per the germline V gene, CDR1 is MNHEY and CDR2 is SMNVEV (reference sequence). The CDR3 extends over 16 amino acids. The CDR3 spells CASSLSILAGYNEQFF. Here the CDR3 DNA reads TGTGCCAGCAGTTTATCGATACTAGCGGGATACAATGAGCAGTTCTTC.